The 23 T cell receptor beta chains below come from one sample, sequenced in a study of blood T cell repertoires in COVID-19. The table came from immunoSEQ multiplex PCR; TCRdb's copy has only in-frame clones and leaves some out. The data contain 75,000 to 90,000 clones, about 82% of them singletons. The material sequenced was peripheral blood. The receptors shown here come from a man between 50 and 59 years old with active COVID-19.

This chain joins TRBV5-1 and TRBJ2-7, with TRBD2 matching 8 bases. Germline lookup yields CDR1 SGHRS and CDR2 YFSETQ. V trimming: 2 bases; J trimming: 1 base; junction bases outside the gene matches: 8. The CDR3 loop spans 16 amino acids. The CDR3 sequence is CASSFTDPSGSYEQYF. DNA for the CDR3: TGCGCCAGCAGCTTCACCGACCCTAGCGGGTCCTACGAGCAGTACTTC. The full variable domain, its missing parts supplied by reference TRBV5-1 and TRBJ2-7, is KAGVTQTPRYLIKTRGQQVTLSCSPISGHRSVSWYQQTPGQGLQFLFEYFSETQRNKGNFPGRFSGRQFSNSRSEMNVSTLELGDSALYLCASSFTDPSGSYEQYFGPGTRLTVT.

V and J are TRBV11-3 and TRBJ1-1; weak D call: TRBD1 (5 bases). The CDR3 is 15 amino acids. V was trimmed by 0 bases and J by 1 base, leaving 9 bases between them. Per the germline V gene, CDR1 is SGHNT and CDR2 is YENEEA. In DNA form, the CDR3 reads TGTGCCAGCAGCTTAGATGGGGGGTCGAACACTGAAGCTTTCTTT. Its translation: CASSLDGGSNTEAFF.

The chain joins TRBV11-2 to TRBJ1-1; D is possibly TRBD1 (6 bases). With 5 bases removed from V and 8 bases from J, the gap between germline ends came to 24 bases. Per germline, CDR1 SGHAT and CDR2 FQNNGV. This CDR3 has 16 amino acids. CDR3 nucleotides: TGTGCCAGCAGCCAACCCAAGGACAGCCTGCAGCGGGAAGCTTTCTTT. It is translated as CASSQPKDSLQREAFF. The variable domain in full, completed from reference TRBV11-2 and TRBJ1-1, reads EAGVAQSPRYKIIEKRQSVAFWCNPISGHATLYWYQQILGQGPKLLIQFQNNGVVDDSQLPKDRFSAERLKGVDSTLKIQPAKLEDSAVYLCASSQPKDSLQREAFFGQGTRLTVV.

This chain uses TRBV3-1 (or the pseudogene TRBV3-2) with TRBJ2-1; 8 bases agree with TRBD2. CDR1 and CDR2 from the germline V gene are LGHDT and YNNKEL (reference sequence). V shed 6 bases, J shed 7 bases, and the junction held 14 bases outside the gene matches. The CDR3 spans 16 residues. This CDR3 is CASSSKSGRVGNEQFF. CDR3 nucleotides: TGTGCCAGCAGTTCAAAGTCCGGGAGGGTAGGGAATGAGCAGTTCTTC.

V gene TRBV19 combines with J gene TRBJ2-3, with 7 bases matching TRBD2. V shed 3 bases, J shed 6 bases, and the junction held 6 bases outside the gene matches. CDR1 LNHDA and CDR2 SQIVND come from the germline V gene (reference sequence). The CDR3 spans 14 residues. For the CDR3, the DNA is TGTGCCAGTAGTATGAGGTCTAGCGGCGATACGCAGTATTTT. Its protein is CASSMRSSGDTQYF.

In nucleotides, the CDR3 is TGTGCCAGCTCCCCGGGGGGGGTTTCCTACGAGCAGTACTTC. Amino acids: CASSPGGVSYEQYF. The chain has TRBV5-4 and TRBJ2-7; 8 nucleotides align to TRBD2. The CDR3 is 14 residues long. The V and J ends lost 7 bases and 1 base, in that order; junction bases with no gene match: 7. The germline V gene encodes CDR1 SGHNT and CDR2 YYREEE (reference sequence). Full variable domain (outside the CDR3, taken from reference TRBV5-4 and TRBJ2-7): ETGVTQSPTHLIKTRGQQVTLRCSSQSGHNTVSWYQQALGQGPQFIFQYYREEENGRGNFPPRFSGLQFPNYSSELNVNALELDDSALYLCASSPGGVSYEQYFGPGTRLTVT.

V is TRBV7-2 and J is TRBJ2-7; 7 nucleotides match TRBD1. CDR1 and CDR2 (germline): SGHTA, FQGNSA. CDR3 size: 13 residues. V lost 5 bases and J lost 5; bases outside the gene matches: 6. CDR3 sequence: CASSATGQNEQYF. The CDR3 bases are TGTGCCAGCAGCGCCACGGGACAGAACGAGCAGTACTTC.

The CDR3 spells CASSPPDRASYNEQFF. In nucleotides, the CDR3 is TGTGCCAGCAGCCCGCCGGACAGGGCCTCCTACAATGAGCAGTTCTTC. The rearrangement joins TRBV5-4 to TRBJ2-1; 8 positions match TRBD1. From germline, CDR1 is SGHNT and CDR2 YYREEE (reference sequence). V was pared by 4 bases and J by 0 bases, with 6 bases of the junction left unmatched. CDR3 length: 16 residues.

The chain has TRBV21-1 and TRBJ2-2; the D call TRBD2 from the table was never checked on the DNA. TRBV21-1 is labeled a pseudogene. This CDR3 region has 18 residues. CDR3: CASSNLTPGLAGYRELFF. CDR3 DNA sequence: TGTGCCAGCAGCAATTTGACCCCGGGACTAGCGGGGTACCGGGAGCTGTTTTTT.

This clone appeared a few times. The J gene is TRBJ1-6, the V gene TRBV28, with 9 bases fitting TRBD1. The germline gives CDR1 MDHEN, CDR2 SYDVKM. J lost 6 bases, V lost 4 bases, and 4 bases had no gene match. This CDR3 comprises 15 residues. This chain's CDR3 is CASSSPGQGNSPLHF. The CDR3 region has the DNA TGTGCCAGCAGTTCACCGGGACAGGGTAATTCACCCCTCCACTTT.

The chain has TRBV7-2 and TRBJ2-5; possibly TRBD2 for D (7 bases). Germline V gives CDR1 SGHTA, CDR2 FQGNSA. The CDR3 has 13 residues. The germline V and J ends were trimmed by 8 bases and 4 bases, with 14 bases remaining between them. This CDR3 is CASGRGARETQYF. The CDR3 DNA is TGTGCCAGCGGGAGGGGGGCACGAGAGACCCAGTACTTC.

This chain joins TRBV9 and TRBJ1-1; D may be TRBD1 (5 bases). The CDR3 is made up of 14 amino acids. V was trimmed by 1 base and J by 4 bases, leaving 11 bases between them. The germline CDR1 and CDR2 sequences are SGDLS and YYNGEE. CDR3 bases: TGTGCCAGCAGCGTACTAGGCAGGGCCACTGAAGCTTTCTTT. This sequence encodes CASSVLGRATEAFF. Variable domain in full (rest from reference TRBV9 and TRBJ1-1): DSGVTQTPKHLITATGQRVTLRCSPRSGDLSVYWYQQSLDQGLQFLIQYYNGEERAKGNILERFSAQQFPDLHSELNLSSLELGDSALYFCASSVLGRATEAFFGQGTRLTVV.

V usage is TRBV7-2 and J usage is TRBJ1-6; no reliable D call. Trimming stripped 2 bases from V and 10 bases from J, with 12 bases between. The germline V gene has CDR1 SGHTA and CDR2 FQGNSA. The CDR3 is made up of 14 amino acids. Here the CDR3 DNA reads TGTGCCAGCAGCTTAACGCCCGGGTGGTCACCCCTCCACTTT. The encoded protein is CASSLTPGWSPLHF. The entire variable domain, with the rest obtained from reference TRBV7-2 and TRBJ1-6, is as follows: GAGVSQSPSNKVTEKGKDVELRCDPISGHTALYWYRQSLGQGLEFLIYFQGNSAPDKSGLPSDRFSAERTGGSVSTLTIQRTQQEDSAVYLCASSLTPGWSPLHFGNGTRLTVT.

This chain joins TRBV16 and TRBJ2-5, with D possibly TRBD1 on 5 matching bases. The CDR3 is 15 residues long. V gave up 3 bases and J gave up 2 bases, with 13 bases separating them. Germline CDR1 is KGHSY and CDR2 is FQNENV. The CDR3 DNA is TGTGCCAGCAGCCACCCTGAGACAGCGCAAGAGACCCAGTACTTC. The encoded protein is CASSHPETAQETQYF.

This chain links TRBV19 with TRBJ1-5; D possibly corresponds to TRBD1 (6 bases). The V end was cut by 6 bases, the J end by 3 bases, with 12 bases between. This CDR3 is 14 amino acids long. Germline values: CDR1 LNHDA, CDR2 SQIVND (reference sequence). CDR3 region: CASRHTGFNQPQHF. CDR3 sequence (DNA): TGTGCCAGTAGGCATACAGGGTTCAATCAGCCCCAGCATTTT.

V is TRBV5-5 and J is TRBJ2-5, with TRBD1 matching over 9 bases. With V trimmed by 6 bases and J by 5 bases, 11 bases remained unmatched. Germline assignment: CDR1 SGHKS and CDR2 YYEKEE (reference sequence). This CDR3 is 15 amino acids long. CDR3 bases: TGTGCCAGCACCAAGGGACAGGGAGGGTTTGAGACCCAGTACTTC. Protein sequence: CASTKGQGGFETQYF. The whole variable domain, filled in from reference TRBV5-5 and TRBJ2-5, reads DAGVTQSPTHLIKTRGQQVTLRCSPISGHKSVSWYQQVLGQGPQFIFQYYEKEERGRGNFPDRFSARQFPNYSSELNVNALLLGDSALYLCASTKGQGGFETQYFGPGTRLLVL.

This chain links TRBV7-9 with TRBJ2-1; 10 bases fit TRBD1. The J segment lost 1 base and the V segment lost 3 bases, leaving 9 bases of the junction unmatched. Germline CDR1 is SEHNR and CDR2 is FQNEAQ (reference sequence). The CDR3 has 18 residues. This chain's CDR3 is CASSFYLGQGKSYNEQFF. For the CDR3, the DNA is TGTGCCAGCAGCTTCTACTTGGGACAGGGGAAATCCTACAATGAGCAGTTCTTC.

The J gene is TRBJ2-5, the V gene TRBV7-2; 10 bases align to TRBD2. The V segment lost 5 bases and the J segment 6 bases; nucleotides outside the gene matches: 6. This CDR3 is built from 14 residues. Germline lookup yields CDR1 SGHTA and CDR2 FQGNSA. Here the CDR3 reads CASSTGLAEQTQYF. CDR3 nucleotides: TGTGCCAGCAGCACCGGACTAGCGGAGCAGACCCAGTACTTC.

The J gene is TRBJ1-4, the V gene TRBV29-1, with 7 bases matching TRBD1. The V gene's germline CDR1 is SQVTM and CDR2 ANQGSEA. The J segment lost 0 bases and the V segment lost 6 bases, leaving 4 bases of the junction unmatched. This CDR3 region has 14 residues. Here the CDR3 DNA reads TGCAGCGTCGCCGACAGGGCAACTAATGAAAAACTGTTTTTT. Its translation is CSVADRATNEKLFF.

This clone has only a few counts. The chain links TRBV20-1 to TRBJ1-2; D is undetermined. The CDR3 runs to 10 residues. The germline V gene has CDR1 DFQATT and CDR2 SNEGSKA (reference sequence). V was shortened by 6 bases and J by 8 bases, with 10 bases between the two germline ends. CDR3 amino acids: CSASVAGYTF. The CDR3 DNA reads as TGCAGTGCCTCTGTTGCGGGCTACACCTTC.

The CDR3 nucleotides are TGTGCCAGCAGCGAATCTCCCCGTATAGCGGCCTCCTACAATGAGCAGTTCTTC. It is translated as CASSESPRIAASYNEQFF. This sequence joins TRBV6-1 and TRBJ2-1, with D possibly being TRBD2 (6 bases). V was pared by 6 bases and J by 0 bases, with 21 bases between. The CDR3 is 18 residues long. CDR1 and CDR2 (germline): MNHNS, SASEGT.

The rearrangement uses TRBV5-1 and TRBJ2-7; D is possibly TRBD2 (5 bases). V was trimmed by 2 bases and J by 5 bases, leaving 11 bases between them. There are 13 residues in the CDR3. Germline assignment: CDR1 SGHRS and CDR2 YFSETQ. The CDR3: CASSFGGPNEQYF. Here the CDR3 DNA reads TGCGCCAGCAGCTTTGGCGGGCCAAACGAGCAGTACTTC.

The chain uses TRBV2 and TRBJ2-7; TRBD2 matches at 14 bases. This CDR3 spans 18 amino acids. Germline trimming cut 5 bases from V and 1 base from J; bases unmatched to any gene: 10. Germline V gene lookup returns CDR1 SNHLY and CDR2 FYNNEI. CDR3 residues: CASSNPGTSGRGSYEQYF. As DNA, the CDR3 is TGTGCCAGCAGTAACCCCGGGACTAGCGGGAGAGGTTCCTACGAGCAGTACTTC.